One and the same sample provided the 5 T cell receptor beta chains below, sequenced in a study of blood T cells in healthy people across ages. A sample-barcoded 5' primer and a J-beta primer mix were used in a second PCR of about 7 to 12 cycles. One entry per CDR3 protein results from TCRdb running MiXCR on the 5' RACE reads. The sample shows around 1,900,000 distinct CDR3 sequences, approximately 40% of them seen only once. Sequencing was performed on blood. The receptors were sampled from a human donor in good health.

V and J are TRBV5-1 and TRBJ2-3; D unclear. This CDR3 contains 15 residues. The germline V gene has CDR1 SGHRS and CDR2 YFSETQ. Trimming left V 2 bases short and J 5 bases short, with 15 bases between. CDR3 protein: CASSFSGITGDTQYF. Written as DNA, the CDR3 is TGCGCCAGCAGCTTTAGTGGTATAACGGGAGATACGCAGTATTTT.

About this clonotype: One junction end does not reproduce the germline sequence, and a read error may be involved. The chain uses TRBV18 and TRBJ1-2; no firm D call. In germline, CDR1 is KGHSH, CDR2 LQKENI. The CDR3 contains 14 residues. The CDR3 nucleotides are TGTGCCAGCTCAGCCAAGGGAGAGATTTATGGCTGCACCTTC. It yields the protein CASSAKGEIYGCTF.

The chain employs TRBV27 and TRBJ2-7; D perhaps matches TRBD2 (6 bases). Trimming removed 5 bases at V and 5 bases at J, with 16 bases between. This CDR3 has 14 residues. Germline CDR1 and CDR2: MNHEY and SMNVEV (reference sequence). The CDR3 nucleotides read TGTGCCAGCAGTCCCAGACTAGGGCCGAACGAGCAGTACTTC. Its protein is CASSPRLGPNEQYF.

V and J are TRBV28 and TRBJ2-7; TRBD2 agrees at 7 bases. CDR1 is MDHEN and CDR2 is SYDVKM in the germline V gene. The V gene end was trimmed by 10 bases and the J gene end by 7 bases; junction bases not matched to a gene: 19. CDR3 size: 15 residues. The CDR3 bases are TGTGCCAACCTTTATAGCGGGTCCCTCAAGGGAGAGCAGTACTTC. The encoded protein is CANLYSGSLKGEQYF.

The CDR3 DNA follows: TGTGCCAGCAGCGGACAGGCGTCGGGAAAACTGTTTTTT. It specifies CASSGQASGKLFF. The V gene is TRBV9, the J gene TRBJ1-4; the D gene is possibly TRBD1 (6 bases). Germline lookup yields CDR1 SGDLS and CDR2 YYNGEE. The CDR3 has 13 amino acids. V was shortened by 3 bases and J by 10 bases, with 13 bases between the two germline ends.